The present T cell receptor (beta chain) was sequenced within a study of shared clonotypes between healthy human individuals. Original processing notes: Owing to the provision of junction-only sequences devoid of quality scores by immunoSEQ, filtering differed. The data were produced by immunoSEQ multiplex PCR, yet TCRdb's version contains in-frame clones alone and is incomplete. V and J calls and clone size come straight from that table; D and trimming were deduced from the DNA. The sample has roughly 590,000 clones, around 95% seen once; the top ten hold 0.11%. CDR3 length: 19 residues. V was pared by 0 bases and J by 5 bases, with 12 bases of the junction left unmatched. Germline V lookup: CDR1 MDHEN, CDR2 SYDVKM. To note about this clone: The antigen remains undetermined.

Study-wide results and limits: Sequencing depth was predicted to influence how clonotypes are shared among donors.

CD45RO-negative, CCR7-selected cells formed the naive CD8 fraction, which excluded terminally differentiated effector memory CD45RA+ cells. The genes are TRBV28 and TRBJ2-3; 12 bases are shared with TRBD2. Sequenced sample: naive CD8+ T cells sorted from blood. This TCR was sampled from a woman in her thirties in good health. The CDR3 sequence is CASSLWSGLAGGPVDTQYF. As DNA, the CDR3 is TGTGCCAGCAGTTTATGGTCGGGCCTAGCGGGAGGGCCAGTAGATACGCAGTATTTT. Variable domain in full (rest from reference TRBV28 and TRBJ2-3): DVKVTQSSRYLVKRTGEKVFLECVQDMDHENMFWYRQDPGLGLRLIYFSYDVKMKEKGDIPEGYSVSREKKERFSLILESASTNQTSMYLCASSLWSGLAGGPVDTQYFGPGTRLTVL.